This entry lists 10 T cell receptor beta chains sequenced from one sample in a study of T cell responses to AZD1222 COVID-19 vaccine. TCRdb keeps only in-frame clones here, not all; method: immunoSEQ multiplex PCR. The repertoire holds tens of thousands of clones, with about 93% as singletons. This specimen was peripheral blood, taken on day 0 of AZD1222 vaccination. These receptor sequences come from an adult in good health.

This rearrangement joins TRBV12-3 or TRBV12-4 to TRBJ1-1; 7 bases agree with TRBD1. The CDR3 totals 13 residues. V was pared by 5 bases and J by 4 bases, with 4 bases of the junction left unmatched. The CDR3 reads CASSLGTVTEAFF. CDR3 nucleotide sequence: TGTGCCAGCAGTCTCGGGACAGTCACTGAAGCTTTCTTT.

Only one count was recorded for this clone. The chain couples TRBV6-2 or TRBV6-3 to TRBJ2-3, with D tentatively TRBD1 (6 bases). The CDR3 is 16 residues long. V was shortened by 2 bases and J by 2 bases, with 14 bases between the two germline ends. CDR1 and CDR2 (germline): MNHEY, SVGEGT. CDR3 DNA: TGTGCCAGCAGTTACCCTTTGGGGGCTGACACAGATACGCAGTATTTT. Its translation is CASSYPLGADTDTQYF.

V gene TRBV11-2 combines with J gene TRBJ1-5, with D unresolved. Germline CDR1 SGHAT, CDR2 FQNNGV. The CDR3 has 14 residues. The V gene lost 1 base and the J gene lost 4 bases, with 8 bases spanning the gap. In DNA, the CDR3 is TGTGCCAGCAGCTTAGGGACCGGTAATCAGCCCCAGCATTTT. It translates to CASSLGTGNQPQHF.

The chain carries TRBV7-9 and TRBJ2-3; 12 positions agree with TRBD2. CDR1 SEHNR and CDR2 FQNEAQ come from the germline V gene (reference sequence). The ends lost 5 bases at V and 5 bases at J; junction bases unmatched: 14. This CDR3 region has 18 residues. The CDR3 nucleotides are TGTGCCAGCAGCGACCTCCCCGGACTAGCGGGAACTCTAGATACGCAGTATTTT. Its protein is CASSDLPGLAGTLDTQYF.

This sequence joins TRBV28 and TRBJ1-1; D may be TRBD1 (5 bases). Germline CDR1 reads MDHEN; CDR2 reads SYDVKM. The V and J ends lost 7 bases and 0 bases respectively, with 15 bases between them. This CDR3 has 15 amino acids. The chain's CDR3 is CASTLFRALNTEAFF. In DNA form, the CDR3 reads TGTGCCAGCACCCTATTCAGGGCTTTGAACACTGAAGCTTTCTTT. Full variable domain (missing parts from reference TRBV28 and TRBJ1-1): DVKVTQSSRYLVKRTGEKVFLECVQDMDHENMFWYRQDPGLGLRLIYFSYDVKMKEKGDIPEGYSVSREKKERFSLILESASTNQTSMYLCASTLFRALNTEAFFGQGTRLTVV.

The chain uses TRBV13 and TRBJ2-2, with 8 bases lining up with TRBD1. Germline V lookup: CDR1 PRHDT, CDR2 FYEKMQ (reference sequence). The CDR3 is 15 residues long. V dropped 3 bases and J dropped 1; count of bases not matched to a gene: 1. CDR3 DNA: TGTGCCAGCAGCTTGGGACAGGAGAACACCGGGGAGCTGTTTTTT. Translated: CASSLGQENTGELFF. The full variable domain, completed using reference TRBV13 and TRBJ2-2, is AAGVIQSPRHLIKEKRETATLKCYPIPRHDTVYWYQQGPGQDPQFLISFYEKMQSDKGSIPDRFSAQQFSDYHSELNMSSLELGDSALYFCASSLGQENTGELFFGEGSRLTVL.

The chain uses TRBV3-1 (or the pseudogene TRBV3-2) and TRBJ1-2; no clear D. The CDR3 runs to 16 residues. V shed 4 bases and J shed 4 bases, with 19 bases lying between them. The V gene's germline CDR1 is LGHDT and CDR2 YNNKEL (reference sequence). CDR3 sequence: CASSPLIRVGSYGYTF. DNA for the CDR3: TGTGCCAGCAGCCCCCTTATAAGGGTAGGGAGCTATGGCTACACCTTC.

The CDR3 loop reads CASSLAKGGSGANVLTF. CDR3 DNA sequence: TGTGCCAGCAGCTTGGCGAAGGGTGGCTCTGGGGCCAACGTCCTGACTTTC. The J gene is TRBJ2-6, the V gene TRBV5-4; D is ambiguous. CDR1 is SGHNT, CDR2 YYREEE, per germline (reference sequence). V was trimmed by 0 bases and J by 0 bases, leaving 10 bases between them. The CDR3 is 17 amino acids.

The CDR3 DNA sequence: TGTGCCAGCAGTGAAGTGGTGGGCTCCTATAATTCACCCCTCCACTTT. Encoded protein: CASSEVVGSYNSPLHF. The V and J genes are TRBV6-1 and TRBJ1-6; D is unclear. This CDR3 region has 16 residues. Trimming took off 1 base at V and 0 bases at J, with 7 bases between the two ends. The germline CDR1 and CDR2 sequences are MNHNS and SASEGT.

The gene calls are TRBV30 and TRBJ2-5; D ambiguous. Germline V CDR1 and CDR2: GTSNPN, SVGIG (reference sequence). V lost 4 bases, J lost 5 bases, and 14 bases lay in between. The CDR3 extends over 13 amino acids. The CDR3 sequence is CAWNKLGWETQYF. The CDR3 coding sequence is TGTGCCTGGAACAAGTTGGGATGGGAGACCCAGTACTTC.